These 11 T cell receptor beta chains were all obtained from the same sample, sequenced in a study of T cell repertoires in cytomegalovirus infection. These TCRs are of unknown antigen specificity. TCRdb processed the reads anew with MiXCR; each CDR3 protein has one entry. The top ten clones hold about an eighth of a sample with roughly 920,000 distinct CDR3 sequences, roughly 31% of them seen once. Sequencing was performed on cultured CD8+ T cells from PBMCs, taken from culture after CMV antigen stimulation. These receptors originate from a human donor in good health (CMV status not recorded). Some clones in this sample may be carry-over from other donors' samples.

This chain uses TRBV28 with TRBJ2-7; 10 bases line up with TRBD2. The CDR3 has 18 amino acids. The germline V gene encodes CDR1 MDHEN and CDR2 SYDVKM. Trimming at V came to 4 bases and at J to 0 bases, leaving 12 bases not matched to a gene. CDR3 coding DNA: TGTGCCAGCAGTTCCTCGATGCTAGCGGGGGACCACTCCTACGAGCAGTACGTC. It codes for CASSSSMLAGDHSYEQYV.

In the case of this clonotype: Mismatch with germline at one junction end may stem from a read error. The rearrangement joins TRBV7-3 to TRBJ2-3, with D unresolved. This CDR3 comprises 15 residues. Germline loops: CDR1 SGHTA, CDR2 FQGTGA. In DNA form, the CDR3 reads TGTGCCAGCAGCTTAGTTTGGGTGAACACAGATACGCAGAATTTT. The encoded protein is CASSLVWVNTDTQNF.

This clonotype has ten or more counts. V is TRBV7-6 and J is TRBJ1-5; a weak D match, TRBD1 (5 bases). Trimming shortened V by 6 bases and J by 5 bases, and 17 bases separated the two germline ends. Germline lookup yields CDR1 SGHVS and CDR2 FNYEAQ. The CDR3 is 15 amino acids. The CDR3 sequence: CASSLRRGKDQPQHF. As DNA, the CDR3 is TGTGCCAGCAGTCTTAGACGGGGGAAGGATCAGCCCCAGCATTTT.

V gene TRBV19 combines with J gene TRBJ2-2; D is possibly TRBD1 (6 bases). The germline V gene encodes CDR1 LNHDA and CDR2 SQIVND (reference sequence). The V end was cut by 6 bases, the J end by 6 bases, with 14 bases between. The length of the CDR3 is 14 residues. The CDR3 spells CASSLTGSAGELFF. As DNA, the CDR3 is TGTGCCAGTAGCCTAACAGGGAGCGCCGGGGAGCTGTTTTTT. Full variable domain (outside the CDR3, taken from reference TRBV19 and TRBJ2-2): DGGITQSPKYLFRKEGQNVTLSCEQNLNHDAMYWYRQDPGQGLRLIYYSQIVNDFQKGDIAEGYSVSREKKESFPLTVTSAQKNPTAFYLCASSLTGSAGELFFGEGSRLTVL.

As regards this clonotype: Sequence at one end of the junction differs from germline and may be a read error. V usage is TRBV28 and J usage is TRBJ2-1, with 7 positions matching TRBD1. The CDR3 has 15 residues. Germline V gene data show CDR1 as MDHEN and CDR2 as SYDVKM. Here the CDR3 reads CANSQDRTRGNEQFF. CDR3 nucleotides: TGTGCCAACAGTCAGGACAGGACGAGGGGCAATGAGCAGTTCTTC.

The V call is TRBV7-6, the J call TRBJ2-7; D tentatively fits TRBD1 or TRBD2 (5 bases each). The CDR3 runs to 13 residues. Germline V gives CDR1 SGHVS, CDR2 FNYEAQ. V was shortened by 4 bases and J by 5 bases, with 12 bases between the two germline ends. Here the CDR3 DNA reads TGTGCCAGCAGCTCAGGACGGGGCCACGAGCAGTACTTC. It yields the protein CASSSGRGHEQYF.

The J gene is TRBJ2-7, the V gene TRBV7-4; the D gene is possibly TRBD2 (6 bases). V dropped 5 bases and J dropped 2 bases, with 16 bases sitting between them. CDR1 is SGHVT and CDR2 is SQSDAQ in the germline V gene. The length of the CDR3 is 15 residues. The CDR3, as DNA: TGTGCCAGCAGCACCCACGGGACTGCAGCCTACGAGCAGTACTTC. Translating gives CASSTHGTAAYEQYF.

The rearrangement links TRBV27 to TRBJ2-1; D unclear. V gave up 3 bases and J gave up 6 bases, with 12 bases separating them. The length of the CDR3 is 14 residues. The germline gives CDR1 MNHEY, CDR2 SMNVEV (reference sequence). The CDR3 DNA reads TGTGCCAGCAGTTTCGGTCTAGACGGCAATGAGCAGTTCTTC. Translating gives CASSFGLDGNEQFF.

The CDR3, as DNA: TGTGCCAGCAGTTTCCGGGGGGCGGCAGATACGCAGTATTTT. Translation: CASSFRGAADTQYF. V gene TRBV28 combines with J gene TRBJ2-3; TRBD2 is a possible D gene (7 bases). Germline V lookup: CDR1 MDHEN, CDR2 SYDVKM. The germline V and J ends were trimmed by 3 bases and 4 bases, with 11 bases remaining between them. The CDR3 runs to 14 residues.

The sample holds one count of this clonotype. V usage is TRBV2 and J usage is TRBJ1-2; 7 nucleotides align to TRBD1. The J segment lost 4 bases and the V segment lost 6 bases, leaving 11 bases of the junction unmatched. Germline CDR1 SNHLY, CDR2 FYNNEI. The CDR3 is 15 amino acids. The CDR3 region has the DNA TGTGCCAGCAGCAATTCGCAGGGGGTCAGCTATGGCTACACCTTC. Amino acid sequence: CASSNSQGVSYGYTF.

The rearrangement joins TRBV27 to TRBJ1-6; D not certain. The CDR3 consists of 15 residues. Germline CDR1 reads MNHEY; CDR2 reads SMNVEV (reference sequence). Trimming left V 2 bases short and J 8 bases short, with 13 bases between. The CDR3 reads CASSLGILGHSPLHF. CDR3 DNA sequence: TGTGCCAGCAGTTTAGGAATCCTAGGCCATTCACCCCTCCACTTT.